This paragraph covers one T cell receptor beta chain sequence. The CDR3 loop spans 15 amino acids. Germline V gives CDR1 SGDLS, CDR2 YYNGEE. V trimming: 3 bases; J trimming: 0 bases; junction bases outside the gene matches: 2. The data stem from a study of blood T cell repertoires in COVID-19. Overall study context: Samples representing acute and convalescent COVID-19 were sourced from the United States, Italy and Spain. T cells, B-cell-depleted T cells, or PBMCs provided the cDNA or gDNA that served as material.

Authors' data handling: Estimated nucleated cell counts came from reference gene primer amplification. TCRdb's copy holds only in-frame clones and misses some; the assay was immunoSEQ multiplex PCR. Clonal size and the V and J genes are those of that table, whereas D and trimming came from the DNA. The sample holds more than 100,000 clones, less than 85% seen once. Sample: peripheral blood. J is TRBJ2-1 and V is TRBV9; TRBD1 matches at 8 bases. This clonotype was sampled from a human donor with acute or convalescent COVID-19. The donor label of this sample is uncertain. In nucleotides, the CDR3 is TGTGCCAGCAGCGCTGGGACAGGCTCCTACAATGAGCAGTTCTTC. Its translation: CASSAGTGSYNEQFF.